The 26 T cell receptor beta chains below all came from one sample that was sequenced in a study of blood T cell repertoires in COVID-19. Profiled with immunoSEQ multiplex PCR; TCRdb holds only in-frame clones, not every one. The sample lists roughly 120,000 clones; about 86% were seen once. The material sequenced was peripheral blood. All receptors derive from a woman aged 45-65 years with active or convalescent COVID-19.

The chain couples TRBV7-2 to TRBJ2-2, with 8 bases lining up with TRBD2. The CDR3 spans 19 residues. The germline gives CDR1 SGHTA, CDR2 FQGNSA. V lost 1 base, J lost 2 bases, and 12 bases stayed unmatched. The CDR3 DNA reads TGTGCCAGCAGCTTAGTTCTGGGGTTGACTAGCGATAACACCGGGGAGCTGTTTTTT. Its protein product is CASSLVLGLTSDNTGELFF.

The chain carries TRBV24-1 and TRBJ2-7; 8 bases match TRBD1. Germline V gene data show CDR1 as KGHDR and CDR2 as SFDVKD. With V trimmed by 2 bases and J by 5 bases, 7 bases remained unmatched. The CDR3 extends over 15 amino acids. The CDR3 reads CATSDSGTGRDEQYF. In nucleotides, the CDR3 is TGTGCCACCAGTGATTCCGGGACAGGTAGGGACGAGCAGTACTTC.

The rearrangement links TRBV28 to TRBJ1-4; 7 nucleotides agree with TRBD1. Germline CDR1 reads MDHEN; CDR2 reads SYDVKM. This CDR3 region has 14 residues. V dropped 5 bases and J dropped 2; count of bases not matched to a gene: 2. As DNA, the CDR3 is TGTGCCAGCAGTGAACAGGGGACTAATGAAAAACTGTTTTTT. Its translation: CASSEQGTNEKLFF. Full variable domain (outside the CDR3, taken from reference TRBV28 and TRBJ1-4): DVKVTQSSRYLVKRTGEKVFLECVQDMDHENMFWYRQDPGLGLRLIYFSYDVKMKEKGDIPEGYSVSREKKERFSLILESASTNQTSMYLCASSEQGTNEKLFFGSGTQLSVL.

This clone was counted a single time. The chain is built from TRBV7-8 and TRBJ1-5; the D gene is possibly TRBD1 (6 bases). V lost 1 base and J 0 bases, leaving 10 bases between the germline ends. Germline V gives CDR1 SGHVS, CDR2 FQNEAQ. This CDR3 comprises 16 residues. CDR3 loop: CASSLGGGLSNQPQHF. CDR3 nucleotide sequence: TGTGCCAGCAGCTTAGGGGGGGGGCTTAGCAATCAGCCCCAGCATTTT.

V is TRBV7-9 and J is TRBJ1-6; 10 bases align to TRBD1. The germline gives CDR1 SEHNR, CDR2 FQNEAQ (reference sequence). Trimming cost V 4 bases and J 7 bases; bases outside gene matches: 7. This CDR3 comprises 16 residues. CDR3 coding DNA: TGTGCCAGCAGCTCACAGGACAGGGGGGGAAATTCACCCCTCCACTTT. Its translation is CASSSQDRGGNSPLHF.

This clone was picked up a small number of times. CDR3: CATCLGRGTEAFF. The CDR3 coding sequence is TGTGCCACCTGCCTCGGAAGGGGCACTGAAGCTTTCTTT. This chain uses TRBV19 with TRBJ1-1; the D gene is possibly TRBD1 (5 bases). Germline assignment: CDR1 LNHDA and CDR2 SQIVND (reference sequence). The germline V and J ends were trimmed by 10 bases and 4 bases, with 16 bases remaining between them. This CDR3 region has 13 residues.

This clone was recorded once. The chain uses TRBV9 and TRBJ2-5, with TRBD1 matching over 7 bases. The junction had 11 bases not matched to a gene; V was cut back by 4 bases and J by 8 bases. The CDR3 totals 14 residues. Germline CDR1 is SGDLS and CDR2 is YYNGEE. This CDR3 reads CASSPEGQWNTQYF. The CDR3 DNA reads as TGTGCCAGCAGCCCCGAGGGACAGTGGAACACCCAGTACTTC.

The chain is built from TRBV5-8 and TRBJ2-7; 10 bases fit TRBD1. The ends lost 0 bases at V and 5 bases at J; junction bases unmatched: 2. Germline values: CDR1 SGHTS, CDR2 YDEGEE. CDR3 length equals 14 residues. CDR3 sequence (DNA): TGTGCCAGCAGCTTGGGGGACAGGGGCCACGAGCAGTACTTC. Its translation is CASSLGDRGHEQYF.

The chain joins TRBV6-5 to TRBJ2-7; 7 bases line up with TRBD2. The J segment lost 0 bases and the V segment lost 5 bases, leaving 4 bases of the junction unmatched. This CDR3 has 14 residues. Germline-derived CDR1 and CDR2 are MNHEY and SVGAGI. The CDR3: CASSPSGPSYEQYF. For the CDR3, the DNA is TGTGCCAGCAGTCCTAGCGGCCCCTCCTACGAGCAGTACTTC.

This rearrangement joins TRBV30 to TRBJ1-2, with D possibly being TRBD1 (6 bases). Trimming left V 2 bases short and J 4 bases short, with 14 bases between. Germline assignment: CDR1 GTSNPN and CDR2 SVGIG (reference sequence). This CDR3 is 14 amino acids long. The CDR3 DNA reads TGTGCCTGGAGTCCGACAGGTTTTGGCTATGGCTACACCTTC. Protein sequence: CAWSPTGFGYGYTF.

The chain recombines TRBV11-3 with TRBJ2-3; 7 bases align to TRBD2. V shed 5 bases and J 6 bases; nucleotides not matched to a gene: 5. Germline V gives CDR1 SGHNT, CDR2 YENEEA. This CDR3 comprises 13 residues. The CDR3 here is CASSAPGGDTQYF. The CDR3 region has the DNA TGTGCCAGCAGCGCACCCGGGGGGGATACGCAGTATTTT.

This chain joins TRBV7-6 and TRBJ2-1; D is uncertain. This CDR3 contains 12 residues. Trimming pared 4 bases from V and 3 bases from J, leaving 4 bases between. The germline V gene encodes CDR1 SGHVS and CDR2 FNYEAQ. CDR3 coding DNA: TGTGCCAGCAGCTCCCTCTACAATGAGCAGTTCTTC. Its protein product is CASSSLYNEQFF.

The chain links TRBV7-3 to TRBJ2-7; 9 bases are shared with TRBD1. The V gene's germline CDR1 is SGHTA and CDR2 FQGTGA. This CDR3 contains 14 residues. Losses at the gene ends were 3 bases for V and 6 bases for J; bases not matched to a gene: 6. The CDR3 here is CASSFTGGAGEQYF. CDR3 nucleotides: TGTGCCAGCAGCTTTACAGGGGGCGCGGGCGAGCAGTACTTC.

The rearrangement uses TRBV7-2 and TRBJ2-1; TRBD2 matches at 7 bases. V shed 4 bases and J 7 bases; nucleotides not matched to a gene: 7. The CDR3 totals 14 residues. Germline V gene lookup returns CDR1 SGHTA and CDR2 FQGNSA. The CDR3 loop reads CASSWKREENEQFF. CDR3 bases: TGTGCCAGCAGCTGGAAACGGGAGGAAAATGAGCAGTTCTTC.

CDR3 sequence: CASSYDPILNQPQHF. The CDR3 DNA is TGTGCCAGCAGTTACGATCCTATACTGAATCAGCCCCAGCATTTT. The genes are TRBV6-6 and TRBJ1-5; D is undetermined. Germline lookup yields CDR1 MNHNY and CDR2 SVGAGI (reference sequence). V was shortened by 2 bases and J by 4 bases, with 12 bases between the two germline ends. CDR3 length equals 15 residues.

The chain's CDR3 is CASSPITGTSTEAFF. The CDR3 DNA follows: TGTGCCAGCTCACCAATTACAGGGACCAGTACTGAAGCTTTCTTT. This chain links TRBV18 with TRBJ1-1; TRBD1 might be the D (6 bases). This CDR3 is built from 15 residues. The V end lost 2 bases, the J end lost 5 bases, and 15 bases lay between the germline ends. Germline CDR1 and CDR2: KGHSH and LQKENI.

The chain couples TRBV5-1 to TRBJ2-3, with TRBD2 as a possible D gene (5 bases). Germline-derived CDR1 and CDR2 are SGHRS and YFSETQ. Trimming removed 1 base from V and 6 bases from J, with 15 bases in between. The CDR3 totals 15 residues. CDR3 sequence (DNA): TGCGCCAGCAGCTTGCGTACGGGGTCAGGCGATACGCAGTATTTT. Translated, it gives CASSLRTGSGDTQYF.

This rearrangement joins TRBV7-9 to TRBJ2-5, with D unresolved. The V gene's germline CDR1 is SEHNR and CDR2 FQNEAQ (reference sequence). There are 14 residues in the CDR3. V shed 2 bases and J shed 6 bases, with 13 bases lying between them. The CDR3 region has the DNA TGTGCCAGCAGCTTAAGTACCGCGGTGAAGACCCAGTACTTC. The encoded protein is CASSLSTAVKTQYF.

This chain joins TRBV5-4 and TRBJ2-2; no reliable D call. V lost 2 bases to trimming and J lost 2 bases, with 10 bases between them. The CDR3 length is 15 residues. The germline V gene has CDR1 SGHNT and CDR2 YYREEE (reference sequence). CDR3 DNA: TGTGCCAGCAGCTTAGATGCGAAAAACACCGGGGAGCTGTTTTTT. It codes for CASSLDAKNTGELFF.

Only a few counts were recorded for this clone. This chain links TRBV28 with TRBJ1-2; D may be TRBD1 (6 bases). Trimming cost V 6 bases and J 1 base, with 9 bases left between them. This CDR3 has 13 residues. CDR1 and CDR2 (germline): MDHEN, SYDVKM. In nucleotides, the CDR3 is TGTGCCAGCAGCGGACAGCTTAACTATGGCTACACCTTC. Residues: CASSGQLNYGYTF.

The genes are TRBV7-9 and TRBJ1-6, with TRBD1 matching over 7 bases. The CDR3 runs to 16 residues. Germline lookup yields CDR1 SEHNR and CDR2 FQNEAQ (reference sequence). Unmatched junction bases numbered 11, after V lost 4 bases and J lost 8 bases. As DNA, the CDR3 is TGTGCCAGCAGCTCAGATACAGGGGCTCTGTATTCACCCCTCCACTTT. This codes for CASSSDTGALYSPLHF.

This clone was counted once. V is TRBV19 and J is TRBJ2-7, with 9 bases matching TRBD2. This CDR3 comprises 15 residues. Germline V gene lookup returns CDR1 LNHDA and CDR2 SQIVND (reference sequence). Trimming removed 6 bases from V and 0 bases from J; junction bases left unmatched: 6. The chain's CDR3 is CASRAGGKPSYEQYF. CDR3 nucleotides: TGTGCCAGTAGGGCGGGGGGGAAGCCCTCCTACGAGCAGTACTTC.

The chain links TRBV29-1 to TRBJ2-2; D remains unclear. Germline V lookup: CDR1 SQVTM, CDR2 ANQGSEA. There are 11 residues in the CDR3. V lost 5 bases and J 3 bases, leaving 4 bases between the germline ends. The CDR3 nucleotides read TGCAGCGTTATAGACACCGGGGAGCTGTTTTTT. Protein product: CSVIDTGELFF.

V usage is TRBV2 and J usage is TRBJ1-1; D unresolved. This CDR3 is 13 amino acids long. The germline gives CDR1 SNHLY, CDR2 FYNNEI. The V end was cut by 5 bases, the J end by 7 bases, with 14 bases between. The CDR3 here is CASSLTRSVEAFF. The CDR3 DNA reads as TGTGCCAGCAGTTTGACCCGTAGCGTTGAAGCTTTCTTT.

This clone was recorded only once. The J gene is TRBJ1-4, the V gene TRBV4-2, with 9 bases identical to TRBD1. With V trimmed by 0 bases and J by 5 bases, 1 base remained unmatched. Germline V CDR1 and CDR2: LGHNA, YNFKEQ. The CDR3 runs 15 residues. As DNA, the CDR3 is TGTGCCAGCAGCCAAGAAACAGGGGGCAATGAAAAACTGTTTTTT. It encodes CASSQETGGNEKLFF.

V usage is TRBV24-1 and J usage is TRBJ2-5, with TRBD1 identical over 7 bases. Per germline, CDR1 KGHDR and CDR2 SFDVKD. The trim removed 1 base at V and 0 bases at J, leaving 16 bases unmatched. This CDR3 is 20 amino acids long. Written as DNA, the CDR3 is TGTGCCACCAGTGATTTACAATCCTACGGCCGGGACAGATACCAAGAGACCCAGTACTTC. It is translated as CATSDLQSYGRDRYQETQYF.